These 26 T cell receptor beta chains were sequenced from one sample in a study of blood T cells in healthy people across ages. With a J-beta primer mix and a sample-barcoded 5' primer, a second PCR ran about 7 to 12 cycles. MiXCR, run by TCRdb on the 5' RACE reads, gives a single entry per CDR3 protein. Seen here are approximately 490,000 distinct CDR3 sequences, around 24% observed once, and the top ten hold just under 9%. These data also featured in a second study, about T cells of mothers and their children.

Sequencing was carried out using blood. These receptors originate from a boy under 18 in good health.

The genes are TRBV20-1 and TRBJ2-5, with a weak D call TRBD2 (6 bases). The last part of the DNA fits TRBJ2-7 better; the J call may be wrong. Germline V gene lookup returns CDR1 DFQATT and CDR2 SNEGSKA (reference sequence). The CDR3 covers 12 residues. The CDR3 loop is CSANGRTYEQYF. Here the CDR3 DNA reads TGCAGTGCTAACGGGAGAACCTACGAGCAGTACTTC.

The sample holds a few counts of this clonotype. The V and J genes are TRBV7-9 and TRBJ2-1; the D gene is possibly TRBD1 (7 bases). CDR1 is SEHNR and CDR2 is FQNEAQ in the germline V gene (reference sequence). V lost 1 base and J lost 8, with 15 bases in between. The CDR3 has 15 residues. The CDR3 loop is CASSLVLGGGDEQFF. The CDR3, as DNA: TGTGCCAGCAGCTTAGTACTAGGAGGGGGCGATGAGCAGTTCTTC.

The V call is TRBV29-1, the J call TRBJ1-2, with 11 bases identical to TRBD1. Germline CDR1 is SQVTM and CDR2 is ANQGSEA. There are 13 residues in the CDR3. The V segment lost 6 bases and the J segment 5 bases; nucleotides outside the gene matches: 5. The CDR3: CSVGGTGGYGYTF. CDR3 bases: TGCAGCGTCGGGGGGACAGGGGGATATGGCTACACCTTC. Full variable domain (outside the CDR3, taken from reference TRBV29-1 and TRBJ1-2): SAVISQKPSRDICQRGTSLTIQCQVDSQVTMMFWYRQQPGQSLTLIATANQGSEATYESGFVIDKFPISRPNLTFSTLTVSNMSPEDSSIYLCSVGGTGGYGYTFGSGTRLTVV.

This clonotype was detected a few times. The chain recombines TRBV7-8 with TRBJ2-5; D may correspond to TRBD1 or TRBD2 (7 bases each). Germline V gives CDR1 SGHVS, CDR2 FQNEAQ. Trimming pared 0 bases from V and 7 bases from J, leaving 18 bases between. The CDR3 is 16 residues long. CDR3 bases: TGTGCCAGCAGCTTAGCAGCAGGGGGGGACAAGACGACCCAGTACTTC. It codes for CASSLAAGGDKTTQYF.

The chain uses TRBV27 and TRBJ2-7; tentatively, D is TRBD1 (6 bases). The CDR3 length is 15 residues. CDR1 and CDR2 from the germline V gene are MNHEY and SMNVEV (reference sequence). The V end lost 3 bases, the J end lost 1 base, and 13 bases lay between the germline ends. CDR3 sequence reads: CASSFRQGKSYEQYF. The DNA for the CDR3 is TGTGCCAGCAGTTTTAGGCAGGGGAAGTCCTACGAGCAGTACTTC.

The J gene is TRBJ2-5, the V gene TRBV3-1, with D possibly being TRBD2 (5 bases). The J call is in doubt because the DNA end fits TRBJ2-1 better. CDR3 length equals 11 residues. CDR1 is LGHDT and CDR2 is YNNKEL in the germline V gene (reference sequence). Here the CDR3 reads CASSDIAEQFF. The CDR3, as DNA: TGTGCCAGCAGCGACATAGCGGAGCAGTTCTTC.

The sample holds one count of this clonotype. This sequence joins TRBV2 and TRBJ1-2, with 9 bases that match TRBD1. Germline CDR1 is SNHLY and CDR2 is FYNNEI. The CDR3 totals 14 residues. Trimming cost V 6 bases and J 2 bases; bases outside gene matches: 4. Written as DNA, the CDR3 is TGTGCCAGCAGCGGGACAGGGACGAACTATGGCTACACCTTC. Protein: CASSGTGTNYGYTF.

As regards this clonotype: The missing conserved phenylalanine or tryptophan at the end of this CDR3 makes a read error likely. CDR3 region: CASSLYGNKGDTQYL. The CDR3 DNA follows: TGCGCCAGCAGCTTGTACGGTAACAAGGGAGATACGCAGTATCTT. The J gene is TRBJ2-3, the V gene TRBV5-5; D is unclear. CDR3 length equals 15 residues. Germline V gene data show CDR1 as SGHKS and CDR2 as YYEKEE (reference sequence).

This clonotype was observed a handful of times. The rearrangement joins TRBV5-1 to TRBJ1-5; D remains unclear. CDR1 is SGHRS and CDR2 is YFSETQ in the germline V gene. The CDR3 contains 16 residues. The V gene lost 0 bases and the J gene lost 3 bases, with 13 bases spanning the gap. CDR3 sequence (DNA): TGCGCCAGCAGCTTGGCCGAGGGAGGGCCCAATCAGCCCCAGCATTTT. It encodes CASSLAEGGPNQPQHF.

This clonotype has a handful of counts. CDR3 region: CASSLGGAYQETQYF. The DNA of the CDR3 is TGTGCCAGCAGCTTAGGTGGGGCGTACCAAGAGACCCAGTACTTC. The V and J genes are TRBV7-2 and TRBJ2-5; possibly TRBD1 for D (5 bases). Germline loops: CDR1 SGHTA, CDR2 FQGNSA. The CDR3 is made up of 15 amino acids. The V gene lost 1 base and the J gene lost 0 bases, with 9 bases spanning the gap. Looking up the rest from reference TRBV7-2 and TRBJ2-5 gives the full variable domain: GAGVSQSPSNKVTEKGKDVELRCDPISGHTALYWYRQSLGQGLEFLIYFQGNSAPDKSGLPSDRFSAERTGGSVSTLTIQRTQQEDSAVYLCASSLGGAYQETQYFGPGTRLLVL.

This clonotype was counted only a few times. This chain links TRBV6-5 with TRBJ2-1; D may match TRBD1 or TRBD2 (5 bases each). The CDR3 sequence is 15 residues long. CDR1 MNHEY and CDR2 SVGAGI come from the germline V gene. V was clipped by 3 bases and J by 0 bases, with 9 bases between them. The CDR3 is CASSYEGSSYNEQFF. Written as DNA, the CDR3 is TGTGCCAGCAGTTATGAGGGGAGCTCCTACAATGAGCAGTTCTTC.

This clonotype was found a few times. V gene TRBV7-4 combines with J gene TRBJ1-4; 8 bases are shared with TRBD1. Germline loops: CDR1 SGHVT, CDR2 SQSDAQ. The CDR3 is 16 residues long. Trimming at V came to 2 bases and at J to 0 bases, leaving 2 bases not matched to a gene. The CDR3 loop reads CASSLPGGATNEKLFF. For the CDR3, the DNA is TGTGCCAGCAGCTTACCAGGGGGCGCAACTAATGAAAAACTGTTTTTT.

The chain uses TRBV28 and TRBJ2-3; D is possibly TRBD1 or TRBD2 (5 bases each). With 6 bases removed from V and 0 bases from J, the gap between germline ends came to 13 bases. The germline V gene encodes CDR1 MDHEN and CDR2 SYDVKM. This CDR3 comprises 15 residues. The CDR3 sequence: CASRPGTPSTDTQYF. CDR3 nucleotide sequence: TGTGCCAGCAGGCCAGGGACGCCTAGCACAGATACGCAGTATTTT.

This clonotype came up a few times. This chain joins TRBV21-1 and TRBJ2-5; the table assigns TRBD1, which was not confirmed against the DNA. TRBV21-1 is a pseudogene segment. This CDR3 is built from 18 residues. The CDR3 is CASSATRKQGRIQETQYF. The CDR3 coding sequence is TGTGCCAGCAGCGCAACTCGTAAACAGGGGCGTATCCAAGAGACCCAGTACTTC.

This clonotype was seen at least ten times. The rearrangement uses TRBV4-3 and TRBJ2-1, with 10 nucleotides matching TRBD2. V gave up 1 base and J gave up 3 bases; unmatched junction bases: 3. Germline-derived CDR1 and CDR2 are LGHNA and YSLEER. The CDR3 has 16 residues. CDR3 residues: CASSQGLAGDYNEQFF. In nucleotides, the CDR3 is TGCGCCAGCAGCCAAGGGCTAGCGGGGGACTACAATGAGCAGTTCTTC.

The chain couples TRBV15 to TRBJ2-1; 7 bases map to TRBD2. Losses at the gene ends were 1 base for V and 0 bases for J; bases not matched to a gene: 3. Looked up from germline, CDR1 is LNHNV and CDR2 is YYDKDF (reference sequence). This CDR3 spans 16 amino acids. CDR3 loop: CATSRGGGSSYNEQFF. CDR3 sequence (DNA): TGTGCCACCAGCAGAGGTGGCGGGAGCTCCTACAATGAGCAGTTCTTC.

This clonotype was seen a few times. The rearrangement links TRBV7-9 to TRBJ2-1, with 11 bases that match TRBD2. The CDR3 is 16 residues long. V trimming: 7 bases; J trimming: 4 bases; junction bases outside the gene matches: 9. Germline V gene lookup returns CDR1 SEHNR and CDR2 FQNEAQ (reference sequence). This chain's CDR3 is CASIKTSGGIYNEQFF. The CDR3 bases are TGTGCCAGCATCAAAACTAGCGGGGGAATATACAATGAGCAGTTCTTC. The full variable domain, its missing parts supplied by reference TRBV7-9 and TRBJ2-1, is DTGVSQNPRHKITKRGQNVTFRCDPISEHNRLYWYRQTLGQGPEFLTYFQNEAQLEKSRLLSDRFSAERPKGSFSTLEIQRTEQGDSAMYLCASIKTSGGIYNEQFFGPGTRLTVL.

The chain uses TRBV28 and TRBJ2-7; 8 bases fit TRBD2. V gave up 1 base and J gave up 9 bases; unmatched junction bases: 14. The CDR3 totals 16 residues. Germline V lookup: CDR1 MDHEN, CDR2 SYDVKM. CDR3 bases: TGTGCCAGCAGTTTATTGACGAGCGGGAGTAACCACGGGCAGTACTTC. Translation gives CASSLLTSGSNHGQYF.

This clonotype has a single count. One end of the junction varies from germline; a read error may be responsible. The genes are TRBV7-2 and TRBJ1-1; D call uncertain. Germline CDR1 and CDR2: SGHTA and FQGNSA. The CDR3 sequence is 11 residues long. CDR3: CASSLVGRPTF. The CDR3 DNA reads TGTGCCAGCAGCTTAGTCGGACGCCCGACCTTT.

The chain is built from TRBV5-1 and TRBJ2-5; 7 positions agree with TRBD1. TRBJ2-7 explains the end of the DNA better; the J call may be wrong. Germline V gene lookup returns CDR1 SGHRS and CDR2 YFSETQ. CDR3 length: 16 amino acids. DNA for the CDR3: TGCGCCAGCAGCTTGGACCCTGGGACAGCCTCCTACGAGCAGTACTTC. Its translation: CASSLDPGTASYEQYF.

This chain joins TRBV28 and TRBJ2-5, with D perhaps TRBD1 (5 bases). The CDR3 runs to 15 residues. Germline assignment: CDR1 MDHEN and CDR2 SYDVKM. V was clipped by 1 base and J by 5 bases, with 14 bases between them. In DNA form, the CDR3 reads TGTGCCAGCAGTTTATCTACAGGCCAAAGTGAGACCCAGTACTTC. This codes for CASSLSTGQSETQYF.

This clonotype has a handful of counts. The chain couples TRBV27 to TRBJ2-1, with D perhaps matching TRBD2 (6 bases). This CDR3 contains 12 residues. Trimming cost V 2 bases and J 10 bases, with 9 bases left between them. The germline gives CDR1 MNHEY, CDR2 SMNVEV (reference sequence). CDR3 residues: CASSLRGTEQFF. CDR3 DNA sequence: TGTGCCAGCAGTTTACGCGGGACCGAGCAGTTCTTC.

CDR3 sequence (DNA): TGTGCCACCAGTGATTCCCGGAGGGGCGAGCAGTACTTC. It codes for CATSDSRRGEQYF. The chain carries TRBV24-1 and TRBJ2-7, with D maybe TRBD2 (6 bases). Looked up from germline, CDR1 is KGHDR and CDR2 is SFDVKD. The CDR3 extends over 13 amino acids. The V end was cut by 2 bases, the J end by 6 bases, with 10 bases between.

This clonotype was seen more than once but under ten times. This chain connects TRBV9 to TRBJ2-1; TRBD2 matches at 8 bases. J was trimmed by 4 bases and V by 3 bases; bases with no gene match: 6. Per germline, CDR1 SGDLS and CDR2 YYNGEE. CDR3 length: 15 residues. In nucleotides, the CDR3 is TGTGCCAGCAGCGCCGGGACTAGAGAGTACAATGAGCAGTTCTTC. This codes for CASSAGTREYNEQFF.

This clonotype was counted at least ten times. The chain's CDR3 is CASSSFNEQFF. The CDR3 DNA sequence: TGTGCCAGCAGCTCCTTTAATGAGCAGTTCTTC. The chain joins TRBV7-2 to TRBJ2-1; D is undetermined. This CDR3 is built from 11 residues. V lost 4 bases and J lost 7, with 5 bases in between. Germline lookup yields CDR1 SGHTA and CDR2 FQGNSA.

There are a few counts of this clonotype. The V call is TRBV29-1, the J call TRBJ1-1; possible D gene TRBD1, 5 bases. V lost 6 bases and J 5 bases, leaving 13 bases between the germline ends. The length of the CDR3 is 12 residues. The V gene's germline CDR1 is SQVTM and CDR2 ANQGSEA. CDR3 residues: CSVPQGGTEAFF. The CDR3 region has the DNA TGCAGCGTGCCCCAGGGAGGAACTGAAGCTTTCTTT.